Listed here is a single TCR beta chain. The CDR3 is 13 amino acids. V lost 8 bases and J 2 bases, leaving 12 bases between the germline ends. Germline CDR1 MGHRA, CDR2 YSYEKL. This sample stems from a study of shared clonotypes between healthy human individuals. TCRdb keeps only in-frame clones here, not all; method: immunoSEQ multiplex PCR. The sample shows 2.5 million or so clones, more than 80% of them seen only once. Input material: naive CD4+ T cells sorted from blood. Noted subset: CD45RA+ positively selected. The receptor was derived from a man between 18 and 35 years old in good health. The chain couples TRBV4-1 to TRBJ1-1; D gene uncertain. The CDR3 is CASRKGSNTEAFF. CDR3 coding DNA: TGCGCCAGCCGGAAAGGGTCAAACACTGAAGCTTTCTTT.